The 29 T cell receptor beta chains below were found in one sample sequenced in a study of identical twins. TCRdb called the 5' RACE reads again in MiXCR, with one record for every CDR3 protein. This sample carries 350,000 or so distinct CDR3 sequences, 10% to 15% of them seen once, and the ten largest clones take 7.2%. The same data also went into a second study, on yellow fever vaccine responses in identical twins.

The sequenced material came from CD8+ T cells sorted from blood. These receptors originate from a woman aged 18-29 years in good health.

This clonotype was found a few times. V usage is TRBV2 and J usage is TRBJ2-1, with 7 bases lining up with TRBD1. Trimming removed 6 bases from V and 0 bases from J; junction bases left unmatched: 5. CDR3 size: 15 residues. Per germline, CDR1 SNHLY and CDR2 FYNNEI. CDR3: CASSSGDSSYNEQFF. The CDR3 DNA sequence: TGTGCCAGCAGCTCAGGGGACAGCTCCTACAATGAGCAGTTCTTC.

This clonotype was seen repeatedly, ten times or more. The chain uses TRBV4-1 and TRBJ2-5; no reliable D call. This CDR3 comprises 13 residues. Germline V CDR1 and CDR2: MGHRA, YSYEKL. V lost 5 bases and J lost 5, with 12 bases in between. For the CDR3, the DNA is TGCGCCAGCAGCTTAGAAAGTTCGGAGACCCAGTACTTC. Encoded protein: CASSLESSETQYF.

The gene calls are TRBV2 and TRBJ2-3, with D possibly matching TRBD2 (6 bases). Trimming took off 2 bases at V and 1 base at J, with 13 bases between the two ends. The CDR3 length is 16 residues. CDR1 SNHLY and CDR2 FYNNEI come from the germline V gene. This CDR3 reads CASSERESSGTDTQYF. In DNA form, the CDR3 reads TGTGCCAGCAGTGAACGGGAGAGTAGCGGCACAGATACGCAGTATTTT. Together with reference TRBV2 and TRBJ2-3, the CDR3 gives the full variable domain: EPEVTQTPSHQVTQMGQEVILRCVPISNHLYFYWYRQILGQKVEFLVSFYNNEISEKSEIFDDQFSVERPDGSNFTLKIRSTKLEDSAMYFCASSERESSGTDTQYFGPGTRLTVL.

This clonotype was seen more than once but under ten times. CDR3 sequence (DNA): TGTGCCAGCAGCAACCTCGTGGCTGGGCCGATGGCCGGGGAGCTGTTTTTT. Amino acids: CASSNLVAGPMAGELFF. This sequence joins TRBV3-1 and TRBJ2-2; no clear D. Deletions cut 5 bases from V and 6 bases from J, with 22 bases between. This CDR3 contains 17 residues. Germline V gives CDR1 LGHDT, CDR2 YNNKEL (reference sequence). Variable domain in full (rest from reference TRBV3-1 and TRBJ2-2): DTAVSQTPKYLVTQMGNDKSIKCEQNLGHDTMYWYKQDSKKFLKIMFSYNNKELIINETVPNRFSPKSPDKAHLNLHINSLELGDSAVYFCASSNLVAGPMAGELFFGEGSRLTVL.

The chain uses TRBV2 and TRBJ2-2; D is ambiguous. Looked up from germline, CDR1 is SNHLY and CDR2 is FYNNEI. The CDR3 sequence is 14 residues long. Trimming cost V 2 bases and J 1 base, with 5 bases left between them. CDR3 sequence reads: CASSERQNTGELFF. The CDR3 nucleotides read TGTGCCAGCAGTGAAAGACAGAACACCGGGGAGCTGTTTTTT.

This clonotype was seen a few times. V gene TRBV25-1 combines with J gene TRBJ1-2; no definite D call. The CDR3 covers 13 residues. V lost 4 bases and J 5 bases, leaving 11 bases between the germline ends. The germline gives CDR1 MGHDK, CDR2 SYGVNS. CDR3: CASSGGFLYGYTF. Here the CDR3 DNA reads TGTGCCAGCAGTGGGGGATTTTTATATGGCTACACCTTC.

This clonotype is a singleton in its sample. One end of the junction fails to match germline, which may point to a read error. The chain recombines TRBV3-1 with TRBJ2-1, with D perhaps TRBD1 (5 bases). The germline gives CDR1 LGHDT, CDR2 YNNKEL (reference sequence). The CDR3 totals 17 residues. As DNA, the CDR3 is TGTGCCACCAGCCATCGGTGGAACAGGTTGCCCTACAATGAGCAGTTCTTC. It translates to CATSHRWNRLPYNEQFF.

In its sample, this clonotype was seen many times. The chain is built from TRBV4-1 and TRBJ2-3; D is perhaps TRBD2 (5 bases). The CDR3 sequence is 14 residues long. V dropped 0 bases and J dropped 9 bases, with 13 bases sitting between them. Germline V lookup: CDR1 MGHRA, CDR2 YSYEKL. The DNA for the CDR3 is TGCGCCAGCAGCCAAGAGTGGCTAGCCCCAACGCAGTATTTT. It is translated as CASSQEWLAPTQYF.

The chain uses TRBV21-1 and TRBJ2-7; no DNA check was done on the table's D call, TRBD1. TRBV21-1 constitutes a pseudogene. This CDR3 region has 17 residues. The chain's CDR3 is CASSKGARTGALYEQYV. CDR3 bases: TGTGCCAGCAGCAAGGGTGCCCGGACAGGGGCTCTCTACGAGCAGTACGTC.

The CDR3 reads CAISESAGYEQYV. The CDR3 DNA reads as TGTGCCATCAGTGAGTCTGCGGGCTACGAGCAGTACGTC. The V call is TRBV10-3, the J call TRBJ2-7; a possible D gene is TRBD2 (5 bases). The V gene lost 0 bases and the J gene lost 3 bases, with 6 bases spanning the gap. Per germline, CDR1 ENHRY and CDR2 SYGVKD. This CDR3 contains 13 residues.

The rearrangement links TRBV7-9 to TRBJ2-1, with 8 nucleotides matching TRBD2. Looked up from germline, CDR1 is SEHNR and CDR2 is FQNEAQ (reference sequence). Trimming cost V 1 base and J 5 bases; bases outside gene matches: 10. The CDR3 totals 17 residues. CDR3 bases: TGTGCCAGCAGCTTAGAGGCCGGGACTAGATTTCACAATGAGCAGTTCTTC. The encoded protein is CASSLEAGTRFHNEQFF.

Turning to this clonotype: Germline is not matched at one junction end, which may reflect a read error. This rearrangement joins TRBV20-1 to TRBJ1-1; D ambiguous. This CDR3 is built from 13 residues. Germline V gene data show CDR1 as DFQATT and CDR2 as SNEGSKA (reference sequence). DNA of the CDR3: TGCAGTGCTAGAGGAGTAACGAACACTGAAGTTTTCTTT. Translation: CSARGVTNTEVFF.

V and J are TRBV7-3 and TRBJ2-1; 10 bases line up with TRBD2. The ends lost 3 bases at V and 4 bases at J; junction bases unmatched: 9. The CDR3 has 17 amino acids. CDR1 and CDR2 (germline): SGHTA, FQGTGA. The CDR3 DNA reads TGTGCCAGCAGCTTTATGCCTAGCGGGAGAAGTTACAATGAGCAGTTCTTC. Amino acids: CASSFMPSGRSYNEQFF.

This chain joins TRBV7-9 and TRBJ1-2; weak D call: TRBD1 (6 bases). Germline loops: CDR1 SEHNR, CDR2 FQNEAQ (reference sequence). The CDR3 consists of 15 residues. V lost 5 bases, J lost 4 bases, and 17 bases lay in between. CDR3 sequence (DNA): TGTGCCAGCAGCCCCTCCCCAGGGGTTGCCTATGGCTACACCTTC. Its translation is CASSPSPGVAYGYTF.

The chain uses TRBV24-1 and TRBJ2-1, with unresolved D. There are 12 residues in the CDR3. Germline CDR1 reads KGHDR; CDR2 reads SFDVKD. With 6 bases removed from V and 4 bases from J, the gap between germline ends came to 6 bases. CDR3 bases: TGTGCCACCAGTTTGGGTTACAATGAGCAGTTCTTC. It yields the protein CATSLGYNEQFF.

This sequence joins TRBV19 and TRBJ1-6; tentative D call: TRBD1 (6 bases). The CDR3 covers 16 residues. Germline-derived CDR1 and CDR2 are LNHDA and SQIVND (reference sequence). Between the trimmed V and J ends, which lost 3 bases and 6 bases, there was a span of 15 bases. DNA of the CDR3: TGTGCCAGTAGTATTTGGCCGGACAGTCCTAATTCACCCCTCCACTTT. Its translation: CASSIWPDSPNSPLHF.

This clonotype turned up a few times. This sequence joins TRBV20-1 and TRBJ2-5, with 7 bases matching TRBD2. The trim removed 3 bases at V and 2 bases at J, leaving 12 bases unmatched. Germline values: CDR1 DFQATT, CDR2 SNEGSKA (reference sequence). The CDR3 is 16 amino acids. CDR3 amino acids: CSASAHIAGYQETQYF. CDR3 sequence (DNA): TGCAGTGCTAGCGCCCATATAGCGGGTTATCAAGAGACCCAGTACTTC.

This clonotype was detected a few times. The rearrangement links TRBV6-2 or TRBV6-3 to TRBJ2-1; 8 positions match TRBD1. The CDR3 is 13 residues long. Germline loops: CDR1 MNHEY, CDR2 SVGEGT. J gave up 9 bases and V 7 bases, and 8 bases lay outside the gene matches. As DNA, the CDR3 is TGTGCCAGCATTGAACAGGGGACAGGTGAGCAGTTCTTC. This sequence encodes CASIEQGTGEQFF.

The V and J genes are TRBV24-1 and TRBJ2-1, with 9 positions matching TRBD1. V was pared by 2 bases and J by 4 bases, with 8 bases of the junction left unmatched. The germline gives CDR1 KGHDR, CDR2 SFDVKD. CDR3 length: 17 residues. The CDR3 nucleotides read TGTGCCACCAGTGATTCGCGGACAGGGGCCGCGTACAATGAGCAGTTCTTC. Its translation: CATSDSRTGAAYNEQFF.

The rearrangement joins TRBV3-1 to TRBJ2-5; 12 bases are shared with TRBD2. V was pared by 5 bases and J by 2 bases, with 3 bases of the junction left unmatched. The CDR3 has 15 amino acids. Germline assignment: CDR1 LGHDT and CDR2 YNNKEL (reference sequence). The CDR3, as DNA: TGTGCCAGCAGCAGCGGACTAGCGGGACAAGAGACCCAGTACTTC. Residues: CASSSGLAGQETQYF.

There are many counts of this clonotype. The genes are TRBV7-8 and TRBJ1-6; D possibly corresponds to TRBD1 (5 bases). V dropped 1 base and J dropped 7 bases, with 11 bases sitting between them. This CDR3 region has 15 residues. Germline lookup yields CDR1 SGHVS and CDR2 FQNEAQ. The CDR3 loop is CASSLEAGGNSPLHF. The CDR3 DNA follows: TGTGCCAGCAGCTTAGAGGCTGGGGGAAATTCACCCCTCCACTTT.

The chain joins TRBV15 to TRBJ2-5; D ambiguous. From germline, CDR1 is LNHNV and CDR2 YYDKDF (reference sequence). Trimming took off 0 bases at V and 1 base at J, with 0 bases between the two ends. The CDR3 has 12 amino acids. The CDR3 DNA is TGTGCCACCAGCAGAGACCAAGAGACCCAGTACTTC. Its protein product is CATSRDQETQYF.

The CDR3 DNA is TGTGCCAGAACTCCCGCGGGACAGGCCGTCTCTAGCACAGATACGCAGTATTTT. Protein product: CARTPAGQAVSSTDTQYF. The chain is built from TRBV6-1 and TRBJ2-3; 8 positions match TRBD1. The CDR3 covers 18 residues. Germline loops: CDR1 MNHNS, CDR2 SASEGT. V lost 9 bases, J lost 0 bases, and 17 bases stayed unmatched.

The rearrangement joins TRBV15 to TRBJ1-5; possible D gene TRBD1, 5 bases. The germline V and J ends were trimmed by 1 base and 0 bases, with 13 bases remaining between them. There are 17 residues in the CDR3. Per germline, CDR1 LNHNV and CDR2 YYDKDF (reference sequence). CDR3 protein: CATSRGDRFYSNQPQHF. CDR3 DNA: TGTGCCACCAGCAGAGGGGACCGGTTTTATAGCAATCAGCCCCAGCATTTT.

V is TRBV27 and J is TRBJ2-1; D not certain. Trimming shortened V by 3 bases and J by 0 bases, and 18 bases separated the two germline ends. There are 18 residues in the CDR3. Germline V gene lookup returns CDR1 MNHEY and CDR2 SMNVEV (reference sequence). The CDR3 nucleotides are TGTGCCAGCAGTTTCTTATTCTTCCCCTCCAGCTCCTACAATGAGCAGTTCTTC. Protein: CASSFLFFPSSSYNEQFF.

The table lists this clonotype with a few counts. The gene calls are TRBV7-8 and TRBJ2-7, with D perhaps matching TRBD2 (6 bases). The ends were cut back, 2 bases at V and 7 bases at J, with 21 bases in the middle. The germline V gene has CDR1 SGHVS and CDR2 FQNEAQ. This CDR3 spans 16 amino acids. The CDR3 protein is CASSLYVAGINFEQYF. CDR3 coding DNA: TGTGCCAGCAGCTTATACGTTGCGGGAATCAATTTTGAGCAGTACTTC.

This clonotype was seen repeatedly, ten times or more. The J gene is TRBJ1-3, the V gene TRBV4-1; perhaps TRBD1 as D (6 bases). CDR1 and CDR2 from the germline V gene are MGHRA and YSYEKL. V lost 5 bases to trimming and J lost 0 bases, with 17 bases between them. CDR3 length equals 17 residues. In DNA form, the CDR3 reads TGCGCCAGCAGCGTGATGACAGGTTACAGCTCTGGAAACACCATATATTTT. As protein: CASSVMTGYSSGNTIYF.

This sequence joins TRBV20-1 and TRBJ2-3; 11 nucleotides match TRBD2. After removal of 4 bases from V and 5 bases from J, the junction contained 5 bases not matched to a gene. This CDR3 has 14 residues. Germline-derived CDR1 and CDR2 are DFQATT and SNEGSKA (reference sequence). The CDR3 DNA follows: TGCAGTGCTATACTAGCGGGAGCAGGAGATACGCAGTATTTT. Translated, it gives CSAILAGAGDTQYF.

This chain links TRBV4-1 with TRBJ1-4; possibly TRBD1 for D (5 bases). Germline V gene data show CDR1 as MGHRA and CDR2 as YSYEKL. This CDR3 has 16 amino acids. Trimming took 4 bases from V and 7 from J, leaving 19 bases between them. DNA of the CDR3: TGCGCCAGCAGCCCCAGGGAGGCGGGGGGTGGTGAAAAACTGTTTTTT. Translating gives CASSPREAGGGEKLFF.